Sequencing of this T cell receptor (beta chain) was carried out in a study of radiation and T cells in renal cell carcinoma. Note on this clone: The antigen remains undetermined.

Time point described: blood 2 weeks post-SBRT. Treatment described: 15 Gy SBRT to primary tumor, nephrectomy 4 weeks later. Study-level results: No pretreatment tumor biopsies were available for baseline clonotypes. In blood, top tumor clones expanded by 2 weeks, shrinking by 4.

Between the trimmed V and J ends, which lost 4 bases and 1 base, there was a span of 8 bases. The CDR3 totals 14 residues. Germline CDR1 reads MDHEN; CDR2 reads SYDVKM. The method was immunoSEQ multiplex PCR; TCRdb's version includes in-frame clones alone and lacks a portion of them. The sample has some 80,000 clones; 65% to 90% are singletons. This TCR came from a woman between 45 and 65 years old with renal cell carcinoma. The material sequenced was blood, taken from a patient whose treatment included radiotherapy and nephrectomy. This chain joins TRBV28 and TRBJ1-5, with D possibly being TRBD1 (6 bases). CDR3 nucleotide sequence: TGTGCCAGCAGTTCGAGGGGGAGCAATCAGCCCCAGCATTTT. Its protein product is CASSSRGSNQPQHF.